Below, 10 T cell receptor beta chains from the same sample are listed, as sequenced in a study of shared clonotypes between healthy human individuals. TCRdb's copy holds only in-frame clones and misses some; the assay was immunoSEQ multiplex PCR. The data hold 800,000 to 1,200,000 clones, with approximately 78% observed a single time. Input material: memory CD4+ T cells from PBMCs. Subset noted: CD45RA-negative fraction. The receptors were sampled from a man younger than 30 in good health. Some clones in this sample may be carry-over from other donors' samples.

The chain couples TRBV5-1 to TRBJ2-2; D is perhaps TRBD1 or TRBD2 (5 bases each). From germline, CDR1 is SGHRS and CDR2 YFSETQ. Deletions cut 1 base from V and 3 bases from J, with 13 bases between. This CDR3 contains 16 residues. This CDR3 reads CASSLLGLGDTGELFF. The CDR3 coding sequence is TGCGCCAGCAGCTTGTTAGGGTTGGGGGACACCGGGGAGCTGTTTTTT.

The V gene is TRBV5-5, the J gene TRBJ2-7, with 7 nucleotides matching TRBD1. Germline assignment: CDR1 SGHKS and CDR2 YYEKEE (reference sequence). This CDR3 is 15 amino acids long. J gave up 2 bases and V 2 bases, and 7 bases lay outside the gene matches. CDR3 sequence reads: CASSLGTASTYEQYF. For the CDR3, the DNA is TGTGCCAGCAGCTTAGGGACAGCTAGTACCTACGAGCAGTACTTC.

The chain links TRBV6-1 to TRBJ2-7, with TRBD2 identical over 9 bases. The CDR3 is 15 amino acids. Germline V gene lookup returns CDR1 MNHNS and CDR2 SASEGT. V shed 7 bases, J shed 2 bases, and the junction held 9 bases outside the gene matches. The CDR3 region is CASILGASGAYEQYF. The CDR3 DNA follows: TGTGCCAGCATCCTAGGGGCTAGCGGGGCCTACGAGCAGTACTTC.

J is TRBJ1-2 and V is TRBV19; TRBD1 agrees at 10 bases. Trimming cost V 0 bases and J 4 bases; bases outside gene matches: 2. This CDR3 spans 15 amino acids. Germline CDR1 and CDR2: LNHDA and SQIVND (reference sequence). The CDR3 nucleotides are TGTGCCAGTAGTATAGACAGGGACAGGGGCTATGGCTACACCTTC. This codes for CASSIDRDRGYGYTF.

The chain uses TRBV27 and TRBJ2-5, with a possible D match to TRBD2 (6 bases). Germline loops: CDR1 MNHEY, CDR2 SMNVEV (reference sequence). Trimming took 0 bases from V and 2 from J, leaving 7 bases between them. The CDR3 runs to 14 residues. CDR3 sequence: CASSLSGRQETQYF. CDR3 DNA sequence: TGTGCCAGCAGTTTATCAGGGAGGCAAGAGACCCAGTACTTC.

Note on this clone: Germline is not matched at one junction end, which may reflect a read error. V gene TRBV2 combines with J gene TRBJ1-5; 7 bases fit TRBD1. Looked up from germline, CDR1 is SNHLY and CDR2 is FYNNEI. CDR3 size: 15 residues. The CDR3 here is CASSEQGGSNQPQHF. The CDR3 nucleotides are TGTGCCAGCAGTGAACAGGGGGGCAGCAACCAGCCCCAGCATTTT.

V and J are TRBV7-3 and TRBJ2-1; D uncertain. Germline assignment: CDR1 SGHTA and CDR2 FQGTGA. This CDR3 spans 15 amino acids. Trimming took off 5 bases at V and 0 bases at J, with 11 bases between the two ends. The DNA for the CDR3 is TGTGCCAGCAGCCCCCTTCCCCACTCCTACAATGAGCAGTTCTTC. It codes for CASSPLPHSYNEQFF.

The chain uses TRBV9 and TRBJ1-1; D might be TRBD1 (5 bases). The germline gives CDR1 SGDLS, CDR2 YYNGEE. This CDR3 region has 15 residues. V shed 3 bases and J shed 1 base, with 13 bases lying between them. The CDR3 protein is CASSAPGAGNTEAFF. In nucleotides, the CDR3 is TGTGCCAGCAGCGCCCCTGGGGCAGGGAACACTGAAGCTTTCTTT.

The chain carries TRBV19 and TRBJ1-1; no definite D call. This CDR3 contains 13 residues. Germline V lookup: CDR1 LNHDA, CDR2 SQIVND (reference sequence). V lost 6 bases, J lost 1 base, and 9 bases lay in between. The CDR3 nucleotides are TGTGCCAGTAGCGGACGGCCGAACACTGAAGCTTTCTTT. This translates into CASSGRPNTEAFF.

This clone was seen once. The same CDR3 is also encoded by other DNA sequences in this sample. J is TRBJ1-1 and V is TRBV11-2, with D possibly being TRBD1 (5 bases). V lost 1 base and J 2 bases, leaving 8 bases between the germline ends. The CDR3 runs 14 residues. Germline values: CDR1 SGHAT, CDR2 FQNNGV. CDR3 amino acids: CASSLVGGNTEAFF. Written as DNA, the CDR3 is TGTGCCAGCAGCTTAGTCGGGGGTAACACTGAAGCTTTCTTT.